This TCR beta chain derives from a study of blood T cell repertoires in COVID-19. CDR3 size: 13 residues. Here immunoSEQ multiplex PCR was the method, and the copy in TCRdb shows in-frame clones only, minus some. This table has around 130,000 clones, 84% appearing once. Participant age was roughly 18 to 100 years, and participants resided in fewer than 25 US areas. The chain carries TRBV21-1 and TRBJ2-7; TRBD2, the table's D call, was not compared with the DNA. TRBV21-1 is reported as a pseudogene. Sequencing input: PBMCs or T cells enriched from blood (not recorded which). The TCR originated in a woman younger than 45 who had recovered from COVID-19. CDR3 bases: TGTGCCAGCAGCCACTCTCTCCCCGGCGAGCAGTACTTC. It translates to CASSHSLPGEQYF.